The entry below describes one TCR beta chain. These data are taken from a study of cytomegalovirus exposure and HLA in healthy donors. Primers: 60 Vbeta forward and 13 Jbeta reverse. Assay used: immunoSEQ multiplex PCR; TCRdb lists only in-frame clones, some missing. In the table there are 200,000 to 300,000 clones, 70% to 90% of which are singletons. V shed 0 bases and J shed 4 bases, with 12 bases lying between them. The CDR3 spans 15 residues. The germline CDR1 and CDR2 sequences are SGHDN and FVKESK. Sequenced material: PBMCs. This rearrangement joins TRBV14 to TRBJ2-5, with D possibly being TRBD2 (6 bases). The sequence derives from a woman between 35 and 50 years old in good health and CMV-seropositive. CDR3 nucleotides: TGTGCCAGCAGCCAAGAACTTGGGGACTCAGAGACCCAGTACTTC. It is translated as CASSQELGDSETQYF.